This entry is about one TCR beta chain. Produced via immunoSEQ multiplex PCR; TCRdb's table is partial and in-frame only. The sample yields 84,000 or so clones, around nine tenths seen once. The data belong to a study of OX40 agonist ivuxolimab in advanced cancers. The sample consisted of CD4+ or CD8+ T cells sorted from blood, taken in a trial of the OX40 agonist ivuxolimab. This TCR derives from an adult with an advanced solid tumor such as melanoma, head and neck, liver or kidney cancer.

CDR3 amino acids: CATGQGITDTQYF. The CDR3 DNA reads TGTGCCACTGGACAGGGAATCACAGATACGCAGTATTTT. V gene TRBV6-1 combines with J gene TRBJ2-3, with 8 bases matching TRBD1. The CDR3 covers 13 residues. Germline CDR1 MNHNS, CDR2 SASEGT. With 10 bases clipped from V and 2 bases from J, the junction kept 5 bases outside the gene matches.